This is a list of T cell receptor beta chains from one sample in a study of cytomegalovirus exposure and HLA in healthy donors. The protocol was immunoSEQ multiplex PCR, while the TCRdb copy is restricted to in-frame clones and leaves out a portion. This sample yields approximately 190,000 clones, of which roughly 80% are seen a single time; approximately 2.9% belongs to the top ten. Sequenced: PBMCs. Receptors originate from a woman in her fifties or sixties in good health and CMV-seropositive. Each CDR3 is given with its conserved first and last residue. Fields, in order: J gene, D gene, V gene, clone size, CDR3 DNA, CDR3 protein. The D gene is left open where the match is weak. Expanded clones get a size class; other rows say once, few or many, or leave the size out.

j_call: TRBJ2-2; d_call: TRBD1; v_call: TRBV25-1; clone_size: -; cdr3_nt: TGTGCCAGCAGTTGGACAGGGGGTAACGGGGAGCTGTTTTTT; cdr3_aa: CASSWTGGNGELFF
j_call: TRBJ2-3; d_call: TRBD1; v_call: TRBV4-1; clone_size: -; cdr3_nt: TGCGCCAGCAGCCAAGCTATGTCCGGGACAGGGGGGGGGACAGATACGCAGTATTTT; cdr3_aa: CASSQAMSGTGGGTDTQYF
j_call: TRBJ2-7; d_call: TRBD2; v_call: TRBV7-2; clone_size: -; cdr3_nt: TGTGCCAGCAGCTTAGCCGGGACTAGCGGGGGGGCCAGGAACGAGCAGTACTTC; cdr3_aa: CASSLAGTSGGARNEQYF
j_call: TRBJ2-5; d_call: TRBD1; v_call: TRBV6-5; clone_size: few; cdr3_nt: TGTGCCTGCGACAGGGGAGGAGAGACCCAGTACTTC; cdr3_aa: CACDRGGETQYF
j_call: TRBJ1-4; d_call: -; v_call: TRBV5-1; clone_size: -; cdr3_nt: TGCGCCAGCAGCCTGTCGTCAACTAATGAAAAACTGTTTTTT; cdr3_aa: CASSLSSTNEKLFF
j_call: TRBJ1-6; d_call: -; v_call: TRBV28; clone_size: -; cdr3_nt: TGTGCCAGCAGGGGGGACATCCGAGGGACACCCCTCCACTTT; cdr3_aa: CASRGDIRGTPLHF
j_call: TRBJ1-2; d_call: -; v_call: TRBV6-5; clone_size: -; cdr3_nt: TGTGCCAGCAGTTACCAGGCCAGTAACTATGGCTACACCTTC; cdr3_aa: CASSYQASNYGYTF
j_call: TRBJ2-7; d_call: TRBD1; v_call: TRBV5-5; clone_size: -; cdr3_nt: TGTGCCAGCAGCTTGGCCTCAGGGGGCTACGAGCAGTACTTC; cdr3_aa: CASSLASGGYEQYF
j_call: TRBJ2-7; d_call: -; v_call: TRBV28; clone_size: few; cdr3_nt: TGTGCCAGCAGCCCTGGGGGGGGGCCTACCTACGAGCAGTACTTC; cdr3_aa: CASSPGGGPTYEQYF
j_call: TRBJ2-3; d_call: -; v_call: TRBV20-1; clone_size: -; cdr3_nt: TGCAGTGCTCCTAGCACAGATACGCAGTATTTT; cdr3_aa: CSAPSTDTQYF
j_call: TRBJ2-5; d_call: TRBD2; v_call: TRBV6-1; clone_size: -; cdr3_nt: TGTGCCAGCAGCTTATTGGGACTAGGACAGGAGACCCAGTACTTC; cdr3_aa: CASSLLGLGQETQYF
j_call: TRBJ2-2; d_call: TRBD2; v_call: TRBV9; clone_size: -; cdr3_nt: TGTGCCAGCAGCGTAGGTGGCGGGGGGAACGGGGAGCTGTTTTTT; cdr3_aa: CASSVGGGGNGELFF
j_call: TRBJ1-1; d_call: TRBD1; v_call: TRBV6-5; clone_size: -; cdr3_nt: TGTGCCAGCAGTACCAGGGGGCTGGGGGACACTGAAGCTTTCTTT; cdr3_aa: CASSTRGLGDTEAFF
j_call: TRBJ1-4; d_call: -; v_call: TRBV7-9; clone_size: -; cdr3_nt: TGTGCCAGCAGCTCTATTCGAGCGACTAATGAAAAACTGTTTTTT; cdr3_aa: CASSSIRATNEKLFF
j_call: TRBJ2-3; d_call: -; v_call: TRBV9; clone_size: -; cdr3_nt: TGTGCCAGCAGCGTATGGTACTACACAGATACGCAGTATTTT; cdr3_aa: CASSVWYYTDTQYF
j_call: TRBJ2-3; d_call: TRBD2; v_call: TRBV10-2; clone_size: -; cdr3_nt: TGCGCCAGCAGTCCGTGGACTAGCGGGGGGGGCACAGATACGCAGTATTTT; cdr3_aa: CASSPWTSGGGTDTQYF
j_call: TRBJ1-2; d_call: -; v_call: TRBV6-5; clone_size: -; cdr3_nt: TGTGCCAGCAGTTACGAACAGGCTGGCTACACCTTC; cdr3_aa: CASSYEQAGYTF
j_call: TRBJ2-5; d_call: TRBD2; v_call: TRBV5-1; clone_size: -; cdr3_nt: TGCGCCAGCAGCCGGGGGGAGACTCAAGAGACCCAGTACTTC; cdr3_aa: CASSRGETQETQYF
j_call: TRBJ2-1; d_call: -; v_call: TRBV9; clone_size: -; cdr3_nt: TGTGCCAGCAGCCTCGGTCCGGGCGGGGAAGAGCAGTTCTTC; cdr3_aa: CASSLGPGGEEQFF
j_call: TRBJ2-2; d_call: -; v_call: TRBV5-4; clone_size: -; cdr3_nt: TGTGCCAGCAGCCGCGGGACGAGGAACACCGGGGAGCTGTTTTTT; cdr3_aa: CASSRGTRNTGELFF
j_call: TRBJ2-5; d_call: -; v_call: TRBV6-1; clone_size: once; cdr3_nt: TGTGCCAGCAGTGGGGGGCGCAGGGAGACCCAGTACTTC; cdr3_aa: CASSGGRRETQYF
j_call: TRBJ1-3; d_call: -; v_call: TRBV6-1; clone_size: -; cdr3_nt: TGTGCCAGCAGCTTAGACAGCCTCTCTGGAAACACCATATATTTT; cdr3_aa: CASSLDSLSGNTIYF
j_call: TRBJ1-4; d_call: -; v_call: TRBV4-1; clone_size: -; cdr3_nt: TGCGCCAGCAGCCTCTCCGGAGGAGCGCCTAATGAAAAACTGTTTTTT; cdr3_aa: CASSLSGGAPNEKLFF
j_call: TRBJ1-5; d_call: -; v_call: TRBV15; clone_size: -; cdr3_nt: TGTGCCACCAGCCCCGACAGCCTGAATCAGCCCCAGCATTTT; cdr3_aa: CATSPDSLNQPQHF
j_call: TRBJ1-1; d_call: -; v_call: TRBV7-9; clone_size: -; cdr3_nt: TGTGCCAGCAGCTTAGGGGTCGGGGGGGTGCACACTGAAGCTTTCTTT; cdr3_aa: CASSLGVGGVHTEAFF
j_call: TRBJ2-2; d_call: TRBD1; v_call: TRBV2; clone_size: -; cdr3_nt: TGTGCCAGCAGCGAAACGGGACAGGTAACCGGGGAGCTGTTTTTT; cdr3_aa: CASSETGQVTGELFF
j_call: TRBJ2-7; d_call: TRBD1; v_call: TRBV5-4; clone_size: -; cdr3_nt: TGTGCCAGCAGCTCCCGACAGGGGGATGACGAGCAGTACTTC; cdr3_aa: CASSSRQGDDEQYF
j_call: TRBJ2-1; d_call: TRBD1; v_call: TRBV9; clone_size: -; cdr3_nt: TGTGCCAGCGACCTAGGGACAGGGGTCGGTGGTGAGCAGTTCTTC; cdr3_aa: CASDLGTGVGGEQFF
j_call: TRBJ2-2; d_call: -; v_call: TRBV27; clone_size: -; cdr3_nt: TGTGCCAGCAGTCGCTCACTCGCGACAGGCCTCGCGAACACCGGGGAGCTGTTTTTT; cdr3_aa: CASSRSLATGLANTGELFF